Shown below are 31 T cell receptor beta chains from a single sample sequenced in a study of regulatory T cells in long-lasting Graves disease. Both iRepertoire HTBI primers and Arm-PCR of CDR3 regions were used to build the TCR beta libraries. Each CDR3 protein is one row after TCRdb ran MiXCR on the multiplex PCR reads. Counted here are about 460,000 distinct CDR3 sequences, roughly 22% occurring once; the ten biggest clones make up around 12%. Stated time point: persistent/refractory GD, antithyroid drugs over 5 years with positive TRAb. Preparation of the TCR library used RNA extracted from PBMCs. Specimen: peripheral blood mononuclear cells (PBMCs), collected when the disease was refractory, from a patient treated with antithyroid drugs. Every receptor here comes from a female donor with Graves disease.

V is TRBV10-3 and J is TRBJ1-3; tentatively, D is TRBD1 (5 bases). The length of the CDR3 is 16 residues. Germline assignment: CDR1 ENHRY and CDR2 SYGVKD. V gave up 4 bases and J gave up 4 bases, with 17 bases separating them. The CDR3 nucleotides are TGTGCCATCAGTGTAATGGGACCCGATGGCGGAAACACCATATATTTT. Residues: CAISVMGPDGGNTIYF.

This clonotype was observed many times. The chain is built from TRBV6-1 and TRBJ1-6, with D perhaps matching TRBD1 (6 bases). The CDR3 extends over 13 amino acids. Per germline, CDR1 MNHNS and CDR2 SASEGT. V dropped 8 bases and J dropped 10 bases, with 15 bases sitting between them. The CDR3 is CASYTGFSSPLHF. Written as DNA, the CDR3 is TGTGCCAGCTATACAGGGTTCAGCTCACCCCTCCACTTT.

This clonotype showed up many times. CDR3 DNA sequence: TGTGCCAGCAGCCGGGAGGGGAACACCGGGGAGCTGTTTTTT. Translated, it gives CASSREGNTGELFF. The chain combines TRBV7-3 with TRBJ2-2, with TRBD2 matching 8 bases. The CDR3 is 14 amino acids. Germline loops: CDR1 SGHTA, CDR2 FQGTGA. Losses at the gene ends were 5 bases for V and 1 base for J; bases not matched to a gene: 0.

A word on this clonotype: The CDR3 does not close with the conserved phenylalanine or tryptophan, likely indicating a read error. CDR3 loop: CASSTAGREKTQYL. In nucleotides, the CDR3 is TGCGCCAGTAGTACAGCGGGGAGGGAGAAGACCCAGTACCTC. The rearrangement uses TRBV19 and TRBJ2-5; 7 positions match TRBD2. CDR3 length: 14 amino acids. Germline loops: CDR1 LNHDA, CDR2 SQIVND (reference sequence).

This clonotype showed up many times. The rearrangement joins TRBV5-6 to TRBJ1-6, with 7 bases matching TRBD1. CDR1 and CDR2 (germline): SGHDT, YYEEEE. This CDR3 spans 15 amino acids. V lost 0 bases, J lost 7 bases, and 4 bases stayed unmatched. The CDR3 sequence is CASSLGQGSNSPLHF. Here the CDR3 DNA reads TGTGCCAGCAGCTTGGGACAGGGTTCGAATTCACCCCTCCACTTT.

The rearrangement uses TRBV9 and TRBJ1-6, with D unclear. Germline V gene data show CDR1 as SGDLS and CDR2 as YYNGEE. The CDR3 length is 15 residues. Trimming shortened V by 0 bases and J by 6 bases, and 10 bases separated the two germline ends. The CDR3 DNA reads TGTGCCAGCAGCGTAGGTCCCAGTCCTAATTCACCCCTCCACTTT. Translation gives CASSVGPSPNSPLHF.

Note on this clonotype: Just one base apart from a much larger clone, this may be a read error. The chain links TRBV11-2 to TRBJ2-2; tentatively, D is TRBD1 (5 bases). V was clipped by 4 bases and J by 8 bases, with 11 bases between them. Germline V gives CDR1 SGHAT, CDR2 FQNNGV. This CDR3 has 13 residues. CDR3 DNA sequence: TGTGCCAGCAGCTCGACACAGGCTGGGGAGCTGTTTTTT. It yields the protein CASSSTQAGELFF.

The chain recombines TRBV6-1 with TRBJ1-2; D uncertain. The V gene's germline CDR1 is MNHNS and CDR2 SASEGT. Trimming left V 3 bases short and J 8 bases short, with 13 bases between. The CDR3 runs 13 residues. The CDR3 protein is CASSDSGLGGYTF. The CDR3 DNA reads TGTGCCAGCAGTGACTCGGGGTTAGGAGGCTACACCTTC.

A few counts support this clonotype. V is TRBV5-1 and J is TRBJ1-5; D gene ambiguous. The CDR3 is 13 residues long. Per germline, CDR1 SGHRS and CDR2 YFSETQ. V lost 2 bases and J 7 bases, leaving 10 bases between the germline ends. The CDR3 DNA is TGCGCCAGCAGCTTTGAGTCCGGGCAGCCCCAGCATTTT. This encodes CASSFESGQPQHF.

The chain couples TRBV7-2 to TRBJ2-5; possibly TRBD1 for D (6 bases). Germline V gene sequence: CDR1 SGHTA, CDR2 FQGNSA. Trimming removed 2 bases from V and 5 bases from J, with 12 bases in between. The CDR3 extends over 14 amino acids. The CDR3 reads CASSLPAGVETQYF. For the CDR3, the DNA is TGTGCCAGCAGCTTACCGGCAGGGGTTGAGACCCAGTACTTC.

On this clonotype itself: A much larger clone sits a single nucleotide away, making a read error possible. V and J are TRBV6-1 and TRBJ2-7; 9 positions match TRBD1. CDR1 is MNHNS, CDR2 SASEGT, per germline. This CDR3 region has 16 residues. The CDR3 region is CASSEGFLDRGREQCF. In DNA, the CDR3 is TGTGCCAGCAGTGAAGGGTTTTTGGACAGGGGTCGAGAGCAGTGCTTC.

Comments on this clonotype: The junction differs from germline at one of its ends, possibly a read error. The genes are TRBV7-2 and TRBJ1-1; D ambiguous. Per germline, CDR1 SGHTA and CDR2 FQGNSA. This CDR3 is 13 amino acids long. The CDR3 nucleotides are TGTGCCAGCAGCTTAGAGGCGAACACTGAAGCTCTCTTT. Residues: CASSLEANTEALF.

The chain has TRBV12-3 or TRBV12-4 and TRBJ2-7; D ambiguous. CDR3 length equals 13 residues. V was cut by 6 bases and J by 12 bases, with 21 bases left in between. The CDR3 sequence: CASSLTSSYGRYF. The CDR3, as DNA: TGTGCCAGCAGCCTGACCTCCTCCTACGGGCGGTACTTC.

This clonotype appeared many times. This sequence joins TRBV2 and TRBJ2-7; 8 bases agree with TRBD2. V gave up 1 base and J gave up 2 bases; unmatched junction bases: 10. Germline V lookup: CDR1 SNHLY, CDR2 FYNNEI. CDR3 size: 17 residues. CDR3 amino acids: CASSEVLRPGGAYEQYF. Here the CDR3 DNA reads TGTGCCAGCAGTGAAGTCCTCCGCCCGGGAGGGGCCTACGAGCAGTACTTC.

This clonotype was counted many times. V is TRBV28 and J is TRBJ1-2; a weak D match, TRBD1 (5 bases). The CDR3 runs to 14 residues. Germline V gene sequence: CDR1 MDHEN, CDR2 SYDVKM. Trimming left V 3 bases short and J 8 bases short, with 16 bases between. In nucleotides, the CDR3 is TGTGCCAGCAGTTTTCGGGGGGTCACGGGGGGCTACACCTTC. This sequence encodes CASSFRGVTGGYTF.

This clonotype was picked up a small number of times. The chain has TRBV9 and TRBJ2-5; TRBD2 matches 16 bases. Germline trimming cut 3 bases from V and 5 bases from J; bases unmatched to any gene: 7. The germline V gene encodes CDR1 SGDLS and CDR2 YYNGEE. CDR3 length: 17 amino acids. CDR3 region: CASSDGTSGGDEETQYF. CDR3 coding DNA: TGTGCCAGCAGCGACGGGACTAGCGGGGGGGACGAGGAGACCCAGTACTTC. The whole variable domain, filled in from reference TRBV9 and TRBJ2-5, reads DSGVTQTPKHLITATGQRVTLRCSPRSGDLSVYWYQQSLDQGLQFLIQYYNGEERAKGNILERFSAQQFPDLHSELNLSSLELGDSALYFCASSDGTSGGDEETQYFGPGTRLLVL.

This clonotype showed up many times. The chain has TRBV7-2 and TRBJ2-5; TRBD2 matches 10 bases. J gave up 5 bases and V 8 bases, and 11 bases lay outside the gene matches. CDR1 is SGHTA and CDR2 is FQGNSA in the germline V gene. The CDR3 loop spans 15 amino acids. The CDR3 here is CASHGIGTSVETQYF. CDR3 in DNA: TGTGCCAGCCACGGGATTGGGACTAGCGTGGAGACCCAGTACTTC.

The sample holds a few counts of this clonotype. This chain links TRBV20-1 with TRBJ1-1; no clear D gene. From germline, CDR1 is DFQATT and CDR2 SNEGSKA (reference sequence). V was clipped by 2 bases and J by 6 bases, with 13 bases between them. This CDR3 is 13 amino acids long. In DNA, the CDR3 is TGCAGTGCTAGATACCGGGCGACATCTGAAGCTTTCTTT. Translation gives CSARYRATSEAFF.

The CDR3 region is CATSRDLGGETQYF. CDR3 nucleotide sequence: TGTGCCACCAGCAGAGATCTAGGTGGAGAGACCCAGTACTTC. The genes are TRBV15 and TRBJ2-5, with D uncertain. The CDR3 loop spans 14 amino acids. The V end lost 0 bases, the J end lost 4 bases, and 9 bases lay between the germline ends. The germline gives CDR1 LNHNV, CDR2 YYDKDF (reference sequence). The variable domain in full, with the rest retrieved from reference TRBV15 and TRBJ2-5, is DAMVIQNPRYQVTQFGKPVTLSCSQTLNHNVMYWYQQKSSQAPKLLFHYYDKDFNNEADTPDNFQSRRPNTSFCFLDIRSPGLGDTAMYLCATSRDLGGETQYFGPGTRLLVL.

At least ten counts were recorded for this clonotype. The junction shows a germline mismatch at one end, possibly a read error. The rearrangement links TRBV10-2 to TRBJ2-5; D is perhaps TRBD2 (6 bases). CDR1 and CDR2 (germline): WSHSY, SAAADI. CDR3 size: 13 residues. CDR3 coding DNA: TGCGCCAGCAGAGAGACGGAGGGTAGCCGGGTCAACTTC. Its translation: CASRETEGSRVNF.

This clonotype was seen only a few times. This sequence joins TRBV6-2 or TRBV6-3 and TRBJ2-6; D unclear. Trimming shortened V by 2 bases and J by 0 bases, and 14 bases separated the two germline ends. CDR1 is MNHEY, CDR2 SVGEGT, per germline. There are 18 residues in the CDR3. This CDR3 reads CASSYEVPSASGANVLTF. CDR3 DNA sequence: TGTGCCAGCAGTTACGAGGTGCCGTCGGCCTCTGGGGCCAACGTCCTGACTTTC.

This clonotype appeared once. The rearrangement uses TRBV20-1 and TRBJ1-4; D gene uncertain. The CDR3 loop spans 15 amino acids. V lost 0 bases to trimming and J lost 6 bases, with 14 bases between them. Germline values: CDR1 DFQATT, CDR2 SNEGSKA (reference sequence). In DNA form, the CDR3 reads TGCAGTGCTAGAGATCTGACTTTAGGTTATGAAAAACTGTTTTTT. It specifies CSARDLTLGYEKLFF.

This clonotype was counted at least ten times. The junction does not match germline at one end; this may be a read error. The CDR3 here is CASSYLLPGQEHW. The CDR3 DNA reads TGTGCCAGCAGTTACCTCCTCCCGGGACAGGAACATTGG. The V and J genes are TRBV6-2 or TRBV6-3 and TRBJ2-7; 8 nucleotides agree with TRBD1. CDR1 and CDR2 (germline): MNHEY, SVGEGT. The CDR3 runs to 13 residues.

This chain uses TRBV25-1 with TRBJ2-2; D may be TRBD1 (5 bases). Germline V CDR1 and CDR2: MGHDK, SYGVNS. This CDR3 region has 15 residues. V was clipped by 6 bases and J by 1 base, with 12 bases between them. The DNA for the CDR3 is TGTGCCAGCAGCAAGGCAGGGTTGAACACCGGGGAGCTGTTTTTT. Protein product: CASSKAGLNTGELFF.

This clonotype was counted a few times. This chain joins TRBV15 and TRBJ1-2; D is ambiguous. Trimming pared 3 bases from V and 4 bases from J, leaving 15 bases between. The CDR3 spans 15 residues. Germline V gene lookup returns CDR1 LNHNV and CDR2 YYDKDF (reference sequence). The CDR3 bases are TGTGCCACCAGCAGGCCTCTTGGGCTCTCCTATGGCTACACCTTC. Translated, it gives CATSRPLGLSYGYTF.

This clonotype occurred a few times. One end of the junction does not line up with germline, which may come from a read error. This chain joins TRBV7-2 and TRBJ1-2; 7 nucleotides align to TRBD1. CDR3 length: 15 residues. CDR1 and CDR2 from the germline V gene are SGHTA and FQGNSA. The CDR3 DNA sequence: TGTGCCAGCAGCTTAGGTGGTGGGACAGAATATGGCCACACCTTC. It codes for CASSLGGGTEYGHTF.

On this clonotype itself: A read error is possible here, since a much larger clone lies one base away. The rearrangement uses TRBV6-2 or TRBV6-3 and TRBJ2-7, with 7 nucleotides matching TRBD1. V was pared by 5 bases and J by 6 bases, with 22 bases of the junction left unmatched. CDR1 and CDR2 from the germline V gene are MNHEY and SVGEGT. CDR3 length equals 18 residues. The chain's CDR3 is CASSERSTGAGRLCEQYF. CDR3 bases: TGTGCCAGCAGTGAACGCTCAACAGGGGCAGGTCGACTCTGCGAGCAGTACTTC.

This chain connects TRBV19 to TRBJ2-4, with D possibly being TRBD1 (5 bases). The CDR3 covers 15 residues. The germline gives CDR1 LNHDA, CDR2 SQIVND (reference sequence). Trimming stripped 4 bases from V and 2 bases from J, with 12 bases between. The CDR3 nucleotides are TGTGCCAGTAGTACACGCAGGGAAACCAAAAACATTCAGTACTTC. Amino acids: CASSTRRETKNIQYF.

The rearrangement joins TRBV12-3 or TRBV12-4 to TRBJ1-1, with 7 positions matching TRBD1. Losses at the gene ends were 6 bases for V and 9 bases for J; bases not matched to a gene: 7. The CDR3 is 12 residues long. The CDR3 protein is CASSQDRAQAFF. The CDR3 region has the DNA TGTGCCAGCAGCCAAGACAGGGCGCAAGCTTTCTTT.

J is TRBJ2-2 and V is TRBV9; 9 bases are shared with TRBD2. Germline values: CDR1 SGDLS, CDR2 YYNGEE. The ends lost 2 bases at V and 1 base at J; junction bases unmatched: 15. The CDR3 runs 20 residues. The CDR3 loop is CASSVRTWLAGIQNTGELFF. CDR3 bases: TGTGCCAGCAGCGTTAGGACTTGGCTAGCGGGGATTCAGAACACCGGGGAGCTGTTTTTT.

The chain links TRBV14 to TRBJ2-2; D is unresolved. The length of the CDR3 is 12 residues. CDR1 is SGHDN, CDR2 FVKESK, per germline. V lost 4 bases and J lost 8, with 8 bases in between. The DNA of the CDR3 is TGTGCCAGCAGCCTATGGCCTGGGGAGCTGTTTTTT. It translates to CASSLWPGELFF.